The sequence of this T cell receptor (beta chain) was determined in a study of T cells in narcolepsy (dated by TCRdb to the late 2010s). For the study in its entirety: Patients with narcolepsy type 1 or type 2 (NT1, NT2) were enrolled in the study together with healthy control donors. The study used TCR Vbeta sequencing to track clonotypes in blood and CSF while looking for autoreactive T cells in narcolepsy patients that target self-antigens of hypocretin neurons (hypocretin, TRIB2).

A note on this clone: The antigen it binds to is not known. No much larger clone is present one base from it, and per-base qualities are unavailable.

What the authors observed across the whole study: According to the report, autoreactive clonotypes were detected serially in the blood of the same patients and of different patients, but not in healthy controls. In plots comparing CSF and blood CD4+ T cell clonotypes from the same patient, HCRT-specific and TRIB2-specific autoreactive clonotypes were highlighted. Numbers of sequenced blood memory CD4+ clonotypes were comparable, with averages of about 41,000 in patients and approximately 30,000 in controls. Certain blood memory CD4+ repertoires from patients and controls had no sequences that matched autoreactive T cell clones.

The library came from the immunoSEQ multiplex PCR assay. Not all clones reach the TCRdb copy of this immuneACCESS table, which keeps in-frame sequences only. Checked studies attribute under half of the gap to unresolved V genes and leave the rest unexplained. The sample profile shows nearly 35,000 clones; 75% to 90% of them were found once. 1% to 1.2% of the sample goes to the ten largest clones. For TCR Vbeta sequencing, memory CD4+ T cells were sorted ex vivo from the peripheral blood of both healthy controls and narcolepsy patients. CDR1 and CDR2 are read off the germline V gene as SGHTA and FQGNSA. V is shortened by 4 bases, J by 0 bases, and the region joining them spans 12 bases. The CDR3 runs 15 residues from the cysteine to the phenylalanine. CDR3 DNA only is kept here, 45 bases in frame from base 1.

The V gene is TRBV7-2 and the J gene is TRBJ1-1; matching of 5 bases hints at TRBD1 as the D gene. Sequencing was done on a sample of memory (CD45RA-) CD4+ T cells from blood. The sample's cell subset or site label is to be understood as: memory T cells sorted ex vivo from peripheral blood. The source of this sequence is a human donor in good health. The nucleotides read TGTGCCAGCAGCTCCCCCGGGACCATGAACACTGAAGCTTTCTTT. This translates into CASSSPGTMNTEAFF.